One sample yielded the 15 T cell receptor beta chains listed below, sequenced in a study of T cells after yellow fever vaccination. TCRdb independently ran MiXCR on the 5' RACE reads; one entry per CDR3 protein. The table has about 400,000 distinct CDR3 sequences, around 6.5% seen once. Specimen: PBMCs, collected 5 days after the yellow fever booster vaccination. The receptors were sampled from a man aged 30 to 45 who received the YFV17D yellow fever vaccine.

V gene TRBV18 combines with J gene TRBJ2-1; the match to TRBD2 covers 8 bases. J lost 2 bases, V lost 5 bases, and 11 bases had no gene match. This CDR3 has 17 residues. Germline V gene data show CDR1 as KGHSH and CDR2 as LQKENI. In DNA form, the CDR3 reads TGTGCCAGCTCATCATCGTTTAGCGGGGTAACCTACAATGAGCAGTTCTTC. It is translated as CASSSSFSGVTYNEQFF.

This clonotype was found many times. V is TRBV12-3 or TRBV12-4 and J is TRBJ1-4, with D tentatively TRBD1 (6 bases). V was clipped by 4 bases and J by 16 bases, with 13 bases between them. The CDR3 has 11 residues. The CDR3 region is CASSSGQRGFF. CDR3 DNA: TGTGCCAGCAGTTCCGGACAGCGAGGGTTTTTT.

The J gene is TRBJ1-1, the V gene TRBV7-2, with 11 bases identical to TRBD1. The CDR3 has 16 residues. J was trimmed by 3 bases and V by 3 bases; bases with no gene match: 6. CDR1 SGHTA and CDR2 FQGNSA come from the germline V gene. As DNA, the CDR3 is TGTGCCAGCAGCTTGGACAGGGGGCGAGGGGACACTGAAGCTTTCTTT. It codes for CASSLDRGRGDTEAFF.

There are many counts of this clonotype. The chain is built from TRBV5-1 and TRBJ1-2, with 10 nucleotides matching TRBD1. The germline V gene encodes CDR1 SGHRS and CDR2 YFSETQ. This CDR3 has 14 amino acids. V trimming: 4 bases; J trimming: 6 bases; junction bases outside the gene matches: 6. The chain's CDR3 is CASSVGQGNDGYTF. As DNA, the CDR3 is TGCGCCAGCAGCGTGGGACAGGGGAACGATGGCTACACCTTC.

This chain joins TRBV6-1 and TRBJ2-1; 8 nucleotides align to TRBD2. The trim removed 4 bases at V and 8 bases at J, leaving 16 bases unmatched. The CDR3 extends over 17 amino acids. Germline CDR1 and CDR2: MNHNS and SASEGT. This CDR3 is CASSVTTPTSVRHEQFF. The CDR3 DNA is TGTGCCAGCAGTGTTACTACCCCGACTAGCGTTAGGCATGAGCAGTTCTTC.

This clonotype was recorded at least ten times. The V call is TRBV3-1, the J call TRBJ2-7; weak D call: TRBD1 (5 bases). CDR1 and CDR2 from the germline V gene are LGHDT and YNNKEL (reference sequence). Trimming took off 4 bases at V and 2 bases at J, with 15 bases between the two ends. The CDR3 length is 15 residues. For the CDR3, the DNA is TGTGCCAGCAGCCCCATGGGCAGGGCTCCCTACGAGCAGTACTTC. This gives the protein CASSPMGRAPYEQYF.

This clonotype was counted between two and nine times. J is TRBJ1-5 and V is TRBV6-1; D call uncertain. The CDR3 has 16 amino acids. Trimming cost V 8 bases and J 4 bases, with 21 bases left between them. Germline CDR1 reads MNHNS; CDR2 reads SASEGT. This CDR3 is CASGPVKLMANQPQHF. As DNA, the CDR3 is TGTGCCAGCGGCCCTGTAAAGCTAATGGCTAATCAGCCCCAGCATTTT.

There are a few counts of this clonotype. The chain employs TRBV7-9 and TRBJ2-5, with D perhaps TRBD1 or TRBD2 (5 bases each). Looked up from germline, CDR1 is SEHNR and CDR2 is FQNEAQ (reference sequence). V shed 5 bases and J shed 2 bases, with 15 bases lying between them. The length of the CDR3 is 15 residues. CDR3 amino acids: CASSRGTGRQETQYF. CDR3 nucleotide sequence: TGTGCCAGCAGCCGAGGGACGGGACGGCAAGAGACCCAGTACTTC.

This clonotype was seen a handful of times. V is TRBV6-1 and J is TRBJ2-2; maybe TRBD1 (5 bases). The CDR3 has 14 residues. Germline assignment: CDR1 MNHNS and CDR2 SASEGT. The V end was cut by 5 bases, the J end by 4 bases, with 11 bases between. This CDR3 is CASSNRGITGELFF. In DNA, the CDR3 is TGTGCCAGCAGTAATAGGGGTATCACCGGGGAGCTGTTTTTT.

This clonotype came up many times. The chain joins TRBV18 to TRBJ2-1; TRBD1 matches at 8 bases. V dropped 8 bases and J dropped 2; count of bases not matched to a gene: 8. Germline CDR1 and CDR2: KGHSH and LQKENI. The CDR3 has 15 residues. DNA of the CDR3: TGTGCCAGCAAAATGACAGGGGATCCCTACAATGAGCAGTTCTTC. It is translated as CASKMTGDPYNEQFF.

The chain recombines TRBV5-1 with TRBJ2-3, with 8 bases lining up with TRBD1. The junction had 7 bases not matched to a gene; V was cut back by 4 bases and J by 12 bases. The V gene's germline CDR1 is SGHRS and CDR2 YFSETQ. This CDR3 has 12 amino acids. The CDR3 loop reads CASSPGTGSQYF. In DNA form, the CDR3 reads TGCGCCAGCAGCCCGGGGACAGGCTCTCAGTATTTT.

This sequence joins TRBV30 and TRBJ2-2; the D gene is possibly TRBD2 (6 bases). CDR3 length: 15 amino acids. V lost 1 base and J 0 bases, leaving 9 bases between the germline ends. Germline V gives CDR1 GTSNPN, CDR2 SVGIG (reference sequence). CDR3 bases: TGTGCCTGGAGTGGGGGGAGGTCGAACACCGGGGAGCTGTTTTTT. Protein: CAWSGGRSNTGELFF.

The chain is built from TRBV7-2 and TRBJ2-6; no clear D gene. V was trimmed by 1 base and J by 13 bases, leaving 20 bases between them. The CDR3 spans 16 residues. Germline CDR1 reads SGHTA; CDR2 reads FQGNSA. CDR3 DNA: TGTGCCAGCAGCTTAGGCAGTCGGGTCCCTGGGAAGGTCCTGACTTTC. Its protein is CASSLGSRVPGKVLTF. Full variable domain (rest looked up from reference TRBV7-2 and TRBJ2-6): GAGVSQSPSNKVTEKGKDVELRCDPISGHTALYWYRQSLGQGLEFLIYFQGNSAPDKSGLPSDRFSAERTGGSVSTLTIQRTQQEDSAVYLCASSLGSRVPGKVLTFGAGSRLTVL.

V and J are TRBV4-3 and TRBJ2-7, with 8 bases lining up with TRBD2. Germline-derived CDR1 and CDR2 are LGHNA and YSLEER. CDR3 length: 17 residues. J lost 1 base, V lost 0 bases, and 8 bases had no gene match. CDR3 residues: CASSQDMVAGFSYEQYF. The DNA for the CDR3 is TGCGCCAGCAGCCAAGACATGGTAGCGGGATTTTCCTACGAGCAGTACTTC.

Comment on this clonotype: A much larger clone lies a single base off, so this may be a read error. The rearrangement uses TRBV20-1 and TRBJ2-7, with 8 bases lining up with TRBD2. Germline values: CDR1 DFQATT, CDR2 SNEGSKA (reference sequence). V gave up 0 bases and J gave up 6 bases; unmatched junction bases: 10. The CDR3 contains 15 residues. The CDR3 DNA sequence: TGCAGTGCTAGAGATTTTTTAGCGGGAAATGGCGAGCAGTACTTC. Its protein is CSARDFLAGNGEQYF.